Detailed here is one T cell receptor beta chain. Its matching antigen is unknown. Graves' hyperthyroidism showing no ophthalmopathy progression within 18 months was considered stable. Authors of the study amplified TCR beta CDR3 regions from RNA transcripts. The HTBI primer set served for first-round RT-PCR of the TCR CDR3. TCRdb used MiXCR to reprocess the multiplex PCR reads, holding one entry per CDR3 protein. The data hold 560,000 or so distinct CDR3 sequences, with more than 45% observed a single time. The data originate from a study of T cells in Graves' hyperthyroidism and ophthalmopathy. Notes on the study in general: The model predicted ophthalmopathy a median approximately 6.3 months before onset. Expanded thyroid clonotypes (above 0.001) were mostly also found in blood.

The length of the CDR3 is 14 residues. Trimming took 3 bases from V and 7 from J, leaving 15 bases between them. In germline, CDR1 is SGHTA, CDR2 FQGNSA. The TCR sequence derives from a young woman with Graves' hyperthyroidism. This chain joins TRBV7-2 and TRBJ2-5; TRBD1 is a possible D gene (6 bases). The sample comprised peripheral blood or thyroid tissue (not recorded which). This CDR3 reads CASSFGGGSGTQYF. CDR3 DNA: TGTGCCAGCAGCTTTGGTGGGGGCTCGGGGACCCAGTACTTC.